The present T cell receptor (beta chain) was sequenced within a study of OX40 agonist ivuxolimab in advanced cancers. Concerning this clone itself: The antigen remains undetermined.

Profiled with immunoSEQ multiplex PCR; TCRdb holds only in-frame clones, not every one. The sample has tens of thousands of clones, under 90% seen once; the top ten hold approximately 1.2%. Trimming took 4 bases from V and 0 from J; bases not matched to a gene: 3. Germline V lookup: CDR1 SNHLY, CDR2 FYNNEI. This CDR3 is built from 16 residues. Overall study results and limits: Certain nonresponding patients likewise had low normalized T-cell clonal expansion.

V gene TRBV2 combines with J gene TRBJ2-6; 7 bases are shared with TRBD2. The sequencing used CD4+ or CD8+ T cells sorted from blood, collected in a trial of the OX40 agonist ivuxolimab. The clonotype was recovered from an adult with an advanced solid tumor such as melanoma, head and neck, liver or kidney cancer. DNA for the CDR3: TGTGCCAGCAGTGGGGGAGGGGTCTCTGGGGCCAACGTCCTGACTTTC. Its protein is CASSGGGVSGANVLTF.